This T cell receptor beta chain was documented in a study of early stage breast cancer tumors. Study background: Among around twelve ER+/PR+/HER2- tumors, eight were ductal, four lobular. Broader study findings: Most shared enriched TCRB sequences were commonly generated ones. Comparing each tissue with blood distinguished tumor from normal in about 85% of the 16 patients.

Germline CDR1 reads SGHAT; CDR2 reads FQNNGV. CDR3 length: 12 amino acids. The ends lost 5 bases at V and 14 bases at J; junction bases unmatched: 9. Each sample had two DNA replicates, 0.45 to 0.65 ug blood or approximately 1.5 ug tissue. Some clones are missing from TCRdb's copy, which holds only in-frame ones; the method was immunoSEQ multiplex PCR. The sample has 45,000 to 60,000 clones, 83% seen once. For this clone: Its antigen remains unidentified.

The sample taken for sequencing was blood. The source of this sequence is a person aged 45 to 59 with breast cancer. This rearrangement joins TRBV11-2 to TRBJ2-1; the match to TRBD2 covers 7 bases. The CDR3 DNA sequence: TGTGCCAGCAGCCCCGACTGGGAGGGGAAGTTCTTC. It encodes CASSPDWEGKFF.